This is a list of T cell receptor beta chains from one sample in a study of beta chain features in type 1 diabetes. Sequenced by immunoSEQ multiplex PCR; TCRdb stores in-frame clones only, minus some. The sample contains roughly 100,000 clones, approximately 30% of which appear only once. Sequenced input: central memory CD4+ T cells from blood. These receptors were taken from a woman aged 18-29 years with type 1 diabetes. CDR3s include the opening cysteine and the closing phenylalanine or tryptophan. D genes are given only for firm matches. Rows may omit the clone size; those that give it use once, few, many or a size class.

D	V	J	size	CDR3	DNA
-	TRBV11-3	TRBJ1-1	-	CASSHVQGEAFF	TGTGCCAGCAGCCACGTACAGGGTGAAGCTTTCTTT
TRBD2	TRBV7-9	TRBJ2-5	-	CASSFNLAGGPDETQYF	TGTGCCAGCAGCTTCAACCTAGCGGGAGGGCCGGATGAGACCCAGTACTTC
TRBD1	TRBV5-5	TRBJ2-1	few	CASSPSGTGVYNEQFF	TGTGCCAGCAGCCCCTCCGGGACAGGGGTTTACAATGAGCAGTTCTTC
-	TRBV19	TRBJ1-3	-	CASSIVGLSGNTIYF	TGTGCCAGTAGTATCGTGGGCCTCTCTGGAAACACCATATATTTT
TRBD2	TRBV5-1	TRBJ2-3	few	CASSDPGLAGVATQYF	TGCGCCAGCAGCGACCCGGGACTAGCGGGAGTCGCTACGCAGTATTTT
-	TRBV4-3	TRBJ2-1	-	CASSQALDSNEQFF	TGCGCCAGCAGCCAAGCCTTGGACTCCAATGAGCAGTTCTTC
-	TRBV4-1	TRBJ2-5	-	CASSQDSGSWKTQYF	TGCGCCAGCAGCCAAGATAGTGGGAGTTGGAAGACCCAGTACTTC
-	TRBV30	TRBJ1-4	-	CAWMAWSNEKLFF	TGTGCCTGGATGGCATGGTCTAATGAAAAACTGTTTTTT
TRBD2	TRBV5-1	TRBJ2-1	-	CASSLLLAGVLSYNEQFF	TGCGCCAGCAGCTTACTACTAGCGGGGGTCCTATCCTACAATGAGCAGTTCTTC
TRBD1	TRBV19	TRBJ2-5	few	CASSSPGQLQETQYF	TGTGCCAGTAGTTCTCCGGGACAGCTACAAGAGACCCAGTACTTC
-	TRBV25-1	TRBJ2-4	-	CASSSPGGAKNIQYF	TGTGCCAGCAGCTCTCCCGGGGGAGCCAAAAACATTCAGTACTTC
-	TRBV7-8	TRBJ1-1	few	CASSLFGGTEAFF	TGTGCCAGCAGCCTCTTCGGCGGTACTGAAGCTTTCTTT
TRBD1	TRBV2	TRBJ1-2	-	CASSGQAVYGYTF	TGTGCCAGCAGCGGACAGGCCGTCTATGGCTACACCTTC
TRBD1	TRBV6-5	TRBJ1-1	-	CASSYPGQGLTEAFF	TGTGCCAGCAGTTACCCTGGACAGGGGCTAACTGAAGCTTTCTTT
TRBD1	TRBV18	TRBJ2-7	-	CASSPGQTSYEQYF	TGTGCCAGCTCACCGGGACAGACGTCTTACGAGCAGTACTTC
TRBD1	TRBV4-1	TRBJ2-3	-	CASSQDGDRVRGTDTQYF	TGCGCCAGCAGCCAAGACGGGGACAGGGTCAGAGGCACAGATACGCAGTATTTT
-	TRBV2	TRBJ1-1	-	CASRPPQGNTEAFF	TGTGCCAGCAGGCCCCCTCAGGGGAACACTGAAGCTTTCTTT
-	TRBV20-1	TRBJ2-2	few	CSAIDSGELFF	TGCAGTGCTATAGACAGCGGGGAGCTGTTTTTT
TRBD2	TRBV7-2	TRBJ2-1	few	CASSAWTSGNEQFF	TGTGCCAGCAGCGCATGGACTAGCGGGAATGAGCAGTTCTTC
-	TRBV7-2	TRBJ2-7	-	CASSLVGGAGKPYEQYF	TGTGCCAGCAGCTTAGTAGGCGGGGCAGGCAAACCCTACGAGCAGTACTTC
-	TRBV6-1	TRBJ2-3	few	CASSEDKANTQYF	TGTGCCAGCAGTGAGGACAAGGCAAATACGCAGTATTTT
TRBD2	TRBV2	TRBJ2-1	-	CASSPMTSGSYNEQFF	TGTGCCAGCAGTCCGATGACTAGCGGCTCCTACAATGAGCAGTTCTTC
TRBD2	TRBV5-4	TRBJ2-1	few	CASSAGLAGEWNEQFF	TGTGCCAGCAGTGCGGGACTAGCGGGAGAATGGAATGAGCAGTTCTTC
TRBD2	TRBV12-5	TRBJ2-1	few	CASGASGTSTGSNEQFF	TGTGCTAGTGGTGCCTCCGGGACTAGCACGGGGTCCAATGAGCAGTTCTTC
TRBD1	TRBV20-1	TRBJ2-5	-	CSAPQGLTQYF	TGCAGTGCGCCACAGGGGTTAACCCAGTACTTC
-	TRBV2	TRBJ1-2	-	CASCRQTNYGYTF	TGTGCCAGCTGCCGACAGACTAACTATGGCTACACCTTC
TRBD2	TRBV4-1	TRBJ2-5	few	CASSLTSAQETQYF	TGCGCCAGCAGCTTAACTAGCGCACAAGAGACCCAGTACTTC
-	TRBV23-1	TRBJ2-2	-	CASSHVGGSGGELFF	TGCGCCAGCAGTCATGTGGGGGGATCGGGCGGGGAGCTGTTTTTT
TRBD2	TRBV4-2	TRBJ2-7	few	CASSQISGPMREQYF	TGTGCCAGCAGCCAAATTAGCGGGCCGATGAGGGAGCAGTACTTC
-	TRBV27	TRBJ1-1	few	CASSSATPGTEAFF	TGTGCCAGCAGTTCGGCCACTCCGGGCACTGAAGCTTTCTTT
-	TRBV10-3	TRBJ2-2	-	CAISESVGLNTGELFF	TGTGCCATCAGTGAGTCGGTGGGACTGAACACCGGGGAGCTGTTTTTT
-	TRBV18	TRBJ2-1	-	CASSPTVGQYNEQFF	TGTGCCAGCTCACCGACGGTTGGACAGTACAATGAGCAGTTCTTC
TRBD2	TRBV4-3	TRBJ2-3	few	CASSPRLAGGLTDTQYF	TGCGCCAGCAGCCCTCGACTAGCGGGAGGGCTTACAGATACGCAGTATTTT
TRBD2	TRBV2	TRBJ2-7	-	CASTQVSGGTYEQYF	TGTGCCAGCACCCAAGTTAGCGGGGGGACCTACGAGCAGTACTTC
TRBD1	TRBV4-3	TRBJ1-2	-	CASSQELRGRRGYTF	TGCGCCAGCAGCCAAGAACTGAGGGGGCGGCGGGGCTACACCTTC
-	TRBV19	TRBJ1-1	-	CASSLETGFWNTEAFF	TGTGCCAGTAGCCTCGAGACGGGTTTTTGGAACACTGAAGCTTTCTTT
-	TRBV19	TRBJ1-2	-	CASRVTGVSNYGYTF	TGTGCCAGTAGGGTGACGGGGGTGTCTAACTATGGCTACACCTTC
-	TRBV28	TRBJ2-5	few	CASSRLTGDFQETQYF	TGTGCCAGCAGTAGACTCACAGGGGACTTCCAAGAGACCCAGTACTTC
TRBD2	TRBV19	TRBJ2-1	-	CASKPSGSRVEQFF	TGTGCCAGTAAACCTAGCGGGAGCCGGGTTGAGCAGTTCTTC
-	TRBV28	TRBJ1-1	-	CASSFIPHFRRTTQNTEAFF	TGTGCCAGCAGTTTCATTCCCCATTTTCGCCGGACAACCCAGAACACTGAAGCTTTCTTT
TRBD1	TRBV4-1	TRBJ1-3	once	CASRDDRAGGNTIYF	TGCGCCAGCAGAGACGACAGGGCGGGGGGGAACACCATATATTTT
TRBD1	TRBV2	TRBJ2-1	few	CASSASRQGVKFF	TGTGCCAGCAGCGCCTCGCGACAGGGAGTAAAGTTCTTC
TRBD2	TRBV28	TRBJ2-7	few	CASSATSGRGIEQYF	TGTGCCAGCAGTGCGACTAGCGGGAGAGGTATCGAGCAGTACTTC
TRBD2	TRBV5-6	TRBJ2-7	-	CASSSTSAGYEQYF	TGTGCCAGCAGCTCTACTAGCGCTGGATACGAGCAGTACTTC
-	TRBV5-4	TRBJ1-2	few	CASSLTRGPGVSYGYTF	TGTGCCAGCAGCTTAACCCGTGGGCCAGGGGTTTCCTATGGCTACACCTTC
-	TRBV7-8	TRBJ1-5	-	CASSLDPGGPQHF	TGTGCCAGCAGCCTCGACCCGGGAGGGCCCCAGCATTTT
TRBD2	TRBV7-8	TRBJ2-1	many	CASSTRTSVYNEQFF	TGTGCCAGCAGCACCCGGACTAGCGTATACAATGAGCAGTTCTTC
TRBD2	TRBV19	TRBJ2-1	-	CASSPAGGPYNEQFF	TGTGCCAGTAGTCCAGCGGGAGGCCCCTACAATGAGCAGTTCTTC
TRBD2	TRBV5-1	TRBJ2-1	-	CASSYTLAGVNEQFF	TGTGCCAGCAGCTACACGCTAGCGGGCGTTAATGAGCAGTTCTTC
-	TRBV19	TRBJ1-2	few	CASSPEPNYGYTF	TGTGCCAGTAGCCCAGAACCTAACTATGGCTACACCTTC
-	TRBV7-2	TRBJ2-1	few	CASSLMAVEQFF	TGTGCCAGCAGCTTAATGGCCGTAGAGCAGTTCTTC
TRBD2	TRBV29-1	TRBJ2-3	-	CSVRGRASTDTQYF	TGCAGCGTTCGCGGGAGGGCGAGCACAGATACGCAGTATTTT
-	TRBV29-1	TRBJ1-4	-	CSVGTTEKLFF	TGCAGCGTGGGGACTACCGAAAAACTGTTTTTT
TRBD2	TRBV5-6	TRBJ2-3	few	CASSSTSGRTDTQYF	TGTGCCAGCAGCTCGACTAGCGGGAGAACAGATACGCAGTATTTT
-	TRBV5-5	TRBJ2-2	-	CASSLNPTNTGELFF	TGTGCCAGCAGCTTGAACCCTACGAACACCGGGGAGCTGTTTTTT
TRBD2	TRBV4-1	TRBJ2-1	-	CASSRAGAQSYNEQFF	TGCGCCAGCAGTCGAGCGGGAGCCCAATCCTACAATGAGCAGTTCTTC
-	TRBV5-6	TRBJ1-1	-	CASSSWTAEAFF	TGTGCCAGCAGCTCCTGGACAGCTGAAGCTTTCTTT
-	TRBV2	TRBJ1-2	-	CASSVSAGRGGVNYFYGYTF	TGTGCCAGCAGTGTGTCGGCAGGCCGGGGAGGAGTCAACTATTTTTATGGCTACACCTTC
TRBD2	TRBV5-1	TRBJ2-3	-	CASMISGSPYTDTQYF	TGCGCCAGCATGATTAGCGGGAGCCCCTACACAGATACGCAGTATTTT